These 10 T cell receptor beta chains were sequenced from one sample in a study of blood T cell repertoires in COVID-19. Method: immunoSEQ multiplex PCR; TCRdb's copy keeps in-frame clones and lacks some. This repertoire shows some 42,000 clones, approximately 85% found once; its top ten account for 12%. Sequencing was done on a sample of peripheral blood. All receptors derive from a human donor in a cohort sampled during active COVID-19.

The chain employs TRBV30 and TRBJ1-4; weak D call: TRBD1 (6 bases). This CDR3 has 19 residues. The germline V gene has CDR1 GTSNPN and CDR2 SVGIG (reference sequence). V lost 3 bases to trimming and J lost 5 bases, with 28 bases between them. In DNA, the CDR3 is TGTGCCTGGAGCTCCTTAGCCCCCGAATACAGGGTAGTGAATGAAAAACTGTTTTTT. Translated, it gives CAWSSLAPEYRVVNEKLFF.

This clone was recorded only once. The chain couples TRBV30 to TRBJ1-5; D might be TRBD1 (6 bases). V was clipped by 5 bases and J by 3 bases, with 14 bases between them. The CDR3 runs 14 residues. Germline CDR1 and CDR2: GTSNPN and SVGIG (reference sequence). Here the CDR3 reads CAWGRQASNQPQHF. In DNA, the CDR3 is TGTGCCTGGGGTCGACAGGCTTCCAATCAGCCCCAGCATTTT.

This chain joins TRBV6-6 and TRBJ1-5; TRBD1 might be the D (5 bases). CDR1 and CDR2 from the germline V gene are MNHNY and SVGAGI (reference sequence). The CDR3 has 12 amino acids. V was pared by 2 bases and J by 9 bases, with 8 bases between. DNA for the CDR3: TGTGCCAGCAGTTACGGTCAGGGGCCCCAGCATTTT. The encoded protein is CASSYGQGPQHF.

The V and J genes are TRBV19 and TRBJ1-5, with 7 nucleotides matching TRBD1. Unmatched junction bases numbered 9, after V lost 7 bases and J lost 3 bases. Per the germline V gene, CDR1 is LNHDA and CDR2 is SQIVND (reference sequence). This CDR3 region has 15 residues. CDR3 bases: TGTGCCAGTACCCGACAGGGCGGTGACAATCAGCCCCAGCATTTT. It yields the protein CASTRQGGDNQPQHF. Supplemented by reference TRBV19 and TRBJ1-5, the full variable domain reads DGGITQSPKYLFRKEGQNVTLSCEQNLNHDAMYWYRQDPGQGLRLIYYSQIVNDFQKGDIAEGYSVSREKKESFPLTVTSAQKNPTAFYLCASTRQGGDNQPQHFGDGTRLSIL.

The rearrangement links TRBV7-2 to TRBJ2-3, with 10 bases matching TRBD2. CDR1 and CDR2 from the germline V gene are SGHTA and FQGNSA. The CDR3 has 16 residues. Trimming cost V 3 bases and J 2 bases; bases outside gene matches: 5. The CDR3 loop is CASSFASGGFTDTQYF. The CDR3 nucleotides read TGTGCCAGCAGCTTCGCTAGCGGGGGTTTCACAGATACGCAGTATTTT.

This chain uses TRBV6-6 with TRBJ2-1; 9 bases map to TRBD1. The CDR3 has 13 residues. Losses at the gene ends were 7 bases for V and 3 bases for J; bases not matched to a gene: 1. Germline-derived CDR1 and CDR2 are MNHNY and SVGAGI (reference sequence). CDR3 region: CASMDRGYNEQFF. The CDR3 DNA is TGTGCCAGCATGGACAGGGGCTACAATGAGCAGTTCTTC.

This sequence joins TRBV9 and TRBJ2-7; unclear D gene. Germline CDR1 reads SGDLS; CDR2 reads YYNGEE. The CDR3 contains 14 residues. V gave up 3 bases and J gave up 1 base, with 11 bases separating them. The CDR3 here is CASSANRVSYEQYF. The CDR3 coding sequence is TGTGCCAGCAGCGCCAACAGAGTTTCCTACGAGCAGTACTTC.

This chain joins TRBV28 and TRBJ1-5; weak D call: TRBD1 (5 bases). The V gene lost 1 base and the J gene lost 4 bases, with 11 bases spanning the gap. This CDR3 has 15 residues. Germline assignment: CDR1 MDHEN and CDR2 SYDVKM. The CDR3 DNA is TGTGCCAGCAGTTTATCGTCGGCAGGGAATCAGCCCCAGCATTTT. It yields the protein CASSLSSAGNQPQHF.

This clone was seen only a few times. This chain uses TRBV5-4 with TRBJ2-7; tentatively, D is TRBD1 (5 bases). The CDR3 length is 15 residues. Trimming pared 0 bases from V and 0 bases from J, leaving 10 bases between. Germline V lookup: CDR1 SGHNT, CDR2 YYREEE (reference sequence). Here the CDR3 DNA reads TGTGCCAGCAGCTTGGGGACATCGAGCTCCTACGAGCAGTACTTC. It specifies CASSLGTSSSYEQYF. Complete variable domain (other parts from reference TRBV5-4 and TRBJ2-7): ETGVTQSPTHLIKTRGQQVTLRCSSQSGHNTVSWYQQALGQGPQFIFQYYREEENGRGNFPPRFSGLQFPNYSSELNVNALELDDSALYLCASSLGTSSSYEQYFGPGTRLTVT.

DNA of the CDR3: TGTGCCAGCAGGCGGTGGACAGGGAACACCGGGGAGCTGTTTTTT. Translating it yields CASRRWTGNTGELFF. The chain has TRBV28 and TRBJ2-2, with 7 bases aligning to TRBD1. Germline CDR1 and CDR2: MDHEN and SYDVKM. CDR3 size: 15 residues. Trimming took 6 bases from V and 1 from J; bases not matched to a gene: 5. Full variable domain (outside the CDR3, taken from reference TRBV28 and TRBJ2-2): DVKVTQSSRYLVKRTGEKVFLECVQDMDHENMFWYRQDPGLGLRLIYFSYDVKMKEKGDIPEGYSVSREKKERFSLILESASTNQTSMYLCASRRWTGNTGELFFGEGSRLTVL.